Below are 3 T cell receptor beta chains sequenced from a single sample in a study of cytomegalovirus exposure and HLA in healthy donors. Both 60 Vbeta primers and 13 Jbeta primers went into the PCR. Profiled with immunoSEQ multiplex PCR; TCRdb holds only in-frame clones, not every one. The sample lists around 54,000 clones, around 82% occurring once. The sequenced material came from PBMCs. These receptors were collected from a man aged 30-40 years in good health and CMV-seropositive.

For this clone: This sample also contains other DNA sequences that code for the same CDR3. The chain employs TRBV21-1 and TRBJ1-5; the table assigns TRBD1, which was not confirmed against the DNA. TRBV21-1 is a known pseudogene. The CDR3 runs 15 residues. The CDR3 loop reads CASSKPGHSNQPQHF. For the CDR3, the DNA is TGTGCCAGCAGCAAACCGGGACATAGCAATCAGCCCCAGCATTTT.

In regard to this clone: Other DNA sequences in this specimen translate into the identical CDR3. The chain recombines TRBV29-1 with TRBJ1-1; D might be TRBD1 (5 bases). CDR1 SQVTM and CDR2 ANQGSEA come from the germline V gene. This CDR3 comprises 12 residues. V dropped 3 bases and J dropped 4 bases, with 9 bases sitting between them. The CDR3 reads CSVDPGGTEAFF. Here the CDR3 DNA reads TGCAGCGTTGATCCCGGGGGCACTGAAGCTTTCTTT.

Remarks on this clone: An end of the junction does not agree with germline; a read error may underlie this. Other DNA sequences in this specimen translate into the identical CDR3. The genes are TRBV4-1 and TRBJ2-7, with D possibly matching TRBD2 (6 bases). The germline gives CDR1 MGHRA, CDR2 YSYEKL. The CDR3 contains 17 residues. The CDR3 region has the DNA TGCGCCAGCAGTCCCTCCGACAAGGGGAGGAGGTCCTACGAGCAATACTTC. This sequence encodes CASSPSDKGRRSYEQYF.